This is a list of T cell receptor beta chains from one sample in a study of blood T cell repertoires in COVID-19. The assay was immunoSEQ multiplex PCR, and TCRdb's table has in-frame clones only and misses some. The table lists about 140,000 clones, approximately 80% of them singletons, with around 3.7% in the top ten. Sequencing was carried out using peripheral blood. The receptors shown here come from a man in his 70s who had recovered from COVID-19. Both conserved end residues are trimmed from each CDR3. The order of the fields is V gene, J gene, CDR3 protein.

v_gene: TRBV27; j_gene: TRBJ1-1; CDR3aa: ASSLTESGQENTEAF
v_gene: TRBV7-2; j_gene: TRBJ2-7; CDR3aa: ASSSNWGREQY
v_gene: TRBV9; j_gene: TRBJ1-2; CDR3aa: ASSPGDGSYGYT
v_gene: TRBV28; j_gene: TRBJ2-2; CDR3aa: ASSLLGELF
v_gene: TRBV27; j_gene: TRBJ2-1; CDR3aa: ASSLGAGGQYNEQF
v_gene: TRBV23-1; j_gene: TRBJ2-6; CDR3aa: ASSQSRRAGGVEISSGANVLT
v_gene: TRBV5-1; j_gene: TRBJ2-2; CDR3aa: ASSRERPNTGELF
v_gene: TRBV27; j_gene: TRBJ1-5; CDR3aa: ASSLYRDREGQPQH
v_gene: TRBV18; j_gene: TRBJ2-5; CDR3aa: ASSPPTGETQY
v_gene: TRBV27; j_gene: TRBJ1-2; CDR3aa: ASTTQGNYGYT
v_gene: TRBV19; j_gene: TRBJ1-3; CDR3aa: ASIGTGTAEGNTIY
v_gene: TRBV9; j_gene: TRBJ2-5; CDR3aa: ASGTGEGTQY
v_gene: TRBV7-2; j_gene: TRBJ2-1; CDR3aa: ASSPGLQAYNEQF
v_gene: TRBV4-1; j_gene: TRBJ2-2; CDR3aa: ASSQLANANTGELF
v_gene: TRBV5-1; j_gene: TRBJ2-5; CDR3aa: ASSGTGGYQETQY